These 24 T cell receptor beta chains came from one sample sequenced in a study of human T cells and chemical hapten exposure. TCRdb itself ran the RACE reads through MiXCR, one entry per CDR3 protein. This sample has some 39,000 distinct CDR3 sequences; 9.5% occur once, and the top ten carry 20% to 30%. Noted time point: patch test 3, about 24 weeks after DPC sensitization. Treatment noted: therapeutic diphenylcyclopropenone sensitization with weekly scalp DPC. It was from unfractionated whole blood that total RNA was extracted. Specimen: whole blood, collected in connection with sensitization to the hapten diphenylcyclopropenone (DPC). These receptors originate from a man aged 50 to 59 with alopecia areata. Some clones in this sample may be carry-over from other donors' samples.

The table lists this clonotype with a few counts. The V and J genes are TRBV9 and TRBJ1-6; no firm D call. Per the germline V gene, CDR1 is SGDLS and CDR2 is YYNGEE. The CDR3 runs 13 residues. V lost 2 bases, J lost 2 bases, and 2 bases lay in between. CDR3 nucleotides: TGTGCCAGCAGCGTTACCTATAATTCACCCCTCCACTTT. Encoded protein: CASSVTYNSPLHF.

This clonotype showed up just a few times. V and J are TRBV12-3 or TRBV12-4 and TRBJ2-7; 9 bases fit TRBD1. Germline trimming cut 7 bases from V and 7 bases from J; bases unmatched to any gene: 5. The CDR3 spans 12 residues. The CDR3: CASMTGGEEQYF. The CDR3 region has the DNA TGTGCCAGCATGACAGGGGGAGAAGAGCAGTACTTC.

This clonotype was observed a handful of times. V gene TRBV20-1 combines with J gene TRBJ2-7; D is unclear. This CDR3 has 13 amino acids. CDR1 and CDR2 from the germline V gene are DFQATT and SNEGSKA (reference sequence). CDR3 sequence reads: CSLDLSDINEQYF. The DNA of the CDR3 is TGCAGCCTCGACTTGTCTGACATCAACGAGCAGTACTTC.

This clonotype was seen repeatedly, ten times or more. The chain joins TRBV28 to TRBJ1-5; 8 positions agree with TRBD1. There are 13 residues in the CDR3. Germline-derived CDR1 and CDR2 are MDHEN and SYDVKM. Trimming removed 3 bases from V and 6 bases from J; junction bases left unmatched: 1. This chain's CDR3 is CASSLTGAQPQHF. Here the CDR3 DNA reads TGTGCCAGCAGTTTGACAGGGGCTCAGCCCCAGCATTTT.

This clonotype was seen only a few times. V is TRBV7-8 and J is TRBJ2-2; 9 bases align to TRBD2. The CDR3 extends over 15 amino acids. In germline, CDR1 is SGHVS, CDR2 FQNEAQ. J lost 4 bases, V lost 10 bases, and 10 bases had no gene match. In DNA form, the CDR3 reads TGTGCCAACATGGTAGCGGGAGTGGGCACCGGGGAGCTGTTTTTT. Translating gives CANMVAGVGTGELFF. The entire variable domain, with the rest obtained from reference TRBV7-8 and TRBJ2-2, is as follows: GAGVSQSPRYKVAKRGQDVALRCDPISGHVSLFWYQQALGQGPEFLTYFQNEAQLDKSGLPSDRFFAERPEGSVSTLKIQRTQQEDSAVYLCANMVAGVGTGELFFGEGSRLTVL.

This clonotype was observed at least ten times. J is TRBJ1-1 and V is TRBV7-9; D perhaps matches TRBD1 (5 bases). V lost 2 bases to trimming and J lost 3 bases, with 10 bases between them. This CDR3 contains 14 residues. Per germline, CDR1 SEHNR and CDR2 FQNEAQ (reference sequence). DNA of the CDR3: TGTGCCAGCAGCTTAACCCAGGGAGACACTGAAGCTTTCTTT. Amino acid sequence: CASSLTQGDTEAFF.

This clonotype was found many times. The chain is built from TRBV28 and TRBJ2-1; 10 nucleotides align to TRBD2. After removal of 1 base from V and 12 bases from J, the junction contained 6 bases not matched to a gene. This CDR3 is 14 amino acids long. Germline V CDR1 and CDR2: MDHEN, SYDVKM. CDR3 sequence: CASSLLEAGGRQFF. The CDR3 bases are TGTGCCAGCAGTTTATTGGAAGCGGGAGGGAGGCAGTTCTTC.

This clonotype was seen ten or more times. The chain has TRBV29-1 and TRBJ2-5; TRBD1 matches 8 bases. The V gene end was trimmed by 7 bases and the J gene end by 5 bases; junction bases not matched to a gene: 6. CDR3 size: 12 residues. Germline CDR1 is SQVTM and CDR2 is ANQGSEA. CDR3 loop: CSASRDRETQYF. CDR3 DNA: TGCAGCGCTTCCCGGGACAGGGAGACCCAGTACTTC.

This clonotype has only a few counts. The rearrangement joins TRBV5-1 to TRBJ2-7; D is perhaps TRBD1 or TRBD2 (5 bases each). The germline V gene encodes CDR1 SGHRS and CDR2 YFSETQ. V was pared by 5 bases and J by 0 bases, with 12 bases between. The CDR3 sequence is 14 residues long. This chain's CDR3 is CASRRGGFSYEQYF. CDR3 DNA sequence: TGCGCCAGCAGGAGGGGCGGATTCTCCTACGAGCAGTACTTC.

In this sample, this clonotype turned up a few times. The chain is built from TRBV28 and TRBJ2-3; 11 positions agree with TRBD2. The germline gives CDR1 MDHEN, CDR2 SYDVKM. The CDR3 runs 15 residues. The V segment lost 5 bases and the J segment 5 bases; nucleotides outside the gene matches: 6. The CDR3 coding sequence is TGTGCCAGCAGTCCGTCTAGCGGGAGGATAGATACGCAGTATTTT. Amino acid sequence: CASSPSSGRIDTQYF.

J is TRBJ2-2 and V is TRBV6-4, with D maybe TRBD2 (5 bases). V was trimmed by 7 bases and J by 1 base, leaving 7 bases between them. CDR1 MRHNA and CDR2 SNTAGT come from the germline V gene. The CDR3 covers 13 residues. The DNA for the CDR3 is TGTGCCAGCATGGGAGTGAACACCGGGGAGCTGTTTTTT. It codes for CASMGVNTGELFF.

This clonotype has more than one count but fewer than ten. CDR3 in DNA: TGTGCCAGCAGCAACGCGCTACAGCCCCAGCATTTT. The encoded protein is CASSNALQPQHF. The chain has TRBV7-9 and TRBJ1-5; the D is unclear. The CDR3 contains 12 residues. Germline CDR1 is SEHNR and CDR2 is FQNEAQ (reference sequence). V dropped 5 bases and J dropped 7 bases, with 9 bases sitting between them. Full variable domain (outside the CDR3, taken from reference TRBV7-9 and TRBJ1-5): DTGVSQNPRHKITKRGQNVTFRCDPISEHNRLYWYRQTLGQGPEFLTYFQNEAQLEKSRLLSDRFSAERPKGSFSTLEIQRTEQGDSAMYLCASSNALQPQHFGDGTRLSIL.

On this clonotype: A read error may explain this, as a much larger clone is one base away. The gene calls are TRBV12-3 or TRBV12-4 and TRBJ1-6; maybe TRBD1 (6 bases). Trimming left V 4 bases short and J 14 bases short, with 15 bases between. This CDR3 has 13 residues. CDR3 protein: CASSSRGNTALHF. In DNA, the CDR3 is TGTGCCAGCAGTTCAAGGGGGAATACAGCCCTCCACTTT.

The chain combines TRBV18 with TRBJ1-4; no reliable D call. The CDR3 is 16 residues long. In germline, CDR1 is KGHSH, CDR2 LQKENI. With 4 bases removed from V and 0 bases from J, the gap between germline ends came to 12 bases. This CDR3 is CASSRYEGATNEKLFF. The DNA for the CDR3 is TGTGCCAGCTCACGGTACGAGGGCGCAACTAATGAAAAACTGTTTTTT.

The table lists this clonotype with many counts. This rearrangement joins TRBV7-2 to TRBJ2-7, with D possibly called TRBD1 or TRBD2 (6 bases each). CDR3 length: 15 amino acids. The V end lost 5 bases, the J end lost 3 bases, and 17 bases lay between the germline ends. The germline V gene has CDR1 SGHTA and CDR2 FQGNSA. Written as DNA, the CDR3 is TGTGCCAGCAGCCCCGGGGGCAGCGGATACTACGAGCAGTACTTC. Its protein product is CASSPGGSGYYEQYF.

This clonotype has a count of ten or more. The chain carries TRBV11-2 and TRBJ2-7; D uncertain. The germline CDR1 and CDR2 sequences are SGHAT and FQNNGV. The CDR3 is made up of 14 amino acids. V was pared by 2 bases and J by 7 bases, with 15 bases between. The CDR3 region has the DNA TGTGCCAGCAGCTTATGGACGCGTCCCTGGGAGCAGTACTTC. Translation: CASSLWTRPWEQYF.

This chain connects TRBV20-1 to TRBJ2-1, with D maybe TRBD2 (6 bases). The germline V gene has CDR1 DFQATT and CDR2 SNEGSKA (reference sequence). The CDR3 consists of 12 residues. Trimming removed 6 bases at V and 7 bases at J, with 13 bases between. CDR3 coding DNA: TGCAGTGCGTGGCAGGCGGGAAATGAGCAGTTCTTC. It codes for CSAWQAGNEQFF.

This clonotype was recorded many times. CDR3 sequence (DNA): TGTGCCAGCAGCTTAAGACTAGCGGGAGTCTACAATGAGCAGTTCTTC. Translating gives CASSLRLAGVYNEQFF. This chain joins TRBV7-6 and TRBJ2-1; TRBD2 aligns across 12 bases. Germline loops: CDR1 SGHVS, CDR2 FNYEAQ. Germline trimming cut 2 bases from V and 3 bases from J; bases unmatched to any gene: 2. CDR3 length: 16 amino acids.

This clonotype was counted many times. V gene TRBV11-1 combines with J gene TRBJ2-3, with 7 bases lining up with TRBD2. The CDR3 sequence is 16 residues long. The V gene's germline CDR1 is SGHAT and CDR2 FQDESV (reference sequence). V was pared by 1 base and J by 4 bases, with 8 bases of the junction left unmatched. CDR3 loop: CASSLGGGVDADTQYF. CDR3 nucleotide sequence: TGTGCCAGCAGCTTAGGCGGGGGAGTTGATGCAGATACGCAGTATTTT.

The chain combines TRBV24-1 with TRBJ2-1; the D is unclear. Germline CDR1 KGHDR, CDR2 SFDVKD. V was shortened by 3 bases and J by 4 bases, with 9 bases between the two germline ends. This CDR3 spans 14 amino acids. CDR3 sequence: CATSDGSRYNEQFF. The CDR3, as DNA: TGTGCCACCAGTGATGGATCTAGGTACAATGAGCAGTTCTTC.

At least ten counts were recorded for this clonotype. The chain links TRBV27 to TRBJ2-4, with D perhaps matching TRBD2 (5 bases). Trimming removed 3 bases from V and 0 bases from J, with 12 bases in between. The CDR3 has 16 amino acids. Per the germline V gene, CDR1 is MNHEY and CDR2 is SMNVEV (reference sequence). The CDR3 sequence: CASSFSVRLAKNIQYF. The CDR3 nucleotides are TGTGCCAGCAGTTTTAGCGTTAGACTAGCCAAAAACATTCAGTACTTC.

The chain is built from TRBV10-3 and TRBJ2-7; 7 bases agree with TRBD2. The junction had 4 bases not matched to a gene; V was cut back by 5 bases and J by 0 bases. CDR1 and CDR2 from the germline V gene are ENHRY and SYGVKD. This CDR3 region has 14 residues. The CDR3 sequence is CAISSGLYSYEQYF. The CDR3 DNA is TGTGCCATCAGTTCGGGACTATACTCCTACGAGCAGTACTTC.

In this sample, this clonotype turned up a few times. The rearrangement links TRBV19 to TRBJ2-5, with D tentatively TRBD1 (6 bases). Trimming removed 0 bases at V and 4 bases at J, with 18 bases between. The CDR3 is made up of 17 amino acids. From germline, CDR1 is LNHDA and CDR2 SQIVND (reference sequence). The CDR3 loop reads CASSIDPPGAGAETQYF. The CDR3 nucleotides read TGTGCCAGTAGTATAGATCCCCCCGGGGCAGGGGCAGAGACCCAGTACTTC. The whole variable domain, filled in from reference TRBV19 and TRBJ2-5, reads DGGITQSPKYLFRKEGQNVTLSCEQNLNHDAMYWYRQDPGQGLRLIYYSQIVNDFQKGDIAEGYSVSREKKESFPLTVTSAQKNPTAFYLCASSIDPPGAGAETQYFGPGTRLLVL.

This clonotype has just a few counts. Since a much larger clone is just one base distant, this may be a read error. The V call is TRBV11-2, the J call TRBJ2-5; TRBD1 aligns across 7 bases. The trim removed 3 bases at V and 2 bases at J, leaving 0 bases unmatched. CDR1 and CDR2 from the germline V gene are SGHAT and FQNNGV. This CDR3 is built from 13 residues. Here the CDR3 reads CASSLGQQETQYF. Here the CDR3 DNA reads TGTGCCAGCAGCTTGGGACAGCAAGAGACCCAGTACTTC.